Given below is one T cell receptor (beta chain) in context. Its antigen is unknown. This record comes from a study of T cell repertoires in cytomegalovirus infection. Background on the study: HLA-C-restricted CMV epitopes, recently identified, and well-studied HLA-B-restricted ones were used by the study. Matching HLA type and CMV infection were both indicated by public TCR beta signatures. Study-level points and caveats: Ex vivo, HLA-C-restricted CMV-specific TCR beta clonotypes prevailed over the rest of the response.

The CDR3 is made up of 16 amino acids. V was trimmed by 7 bases and J by 5 bases, leaving 18 bases between them. TCRdb used MiXCR to reprocess the reads, holding one entry per CDR3 protein. The sample has 700,000 to 850,000 distinct CDR3 sequences, about 31% seen once. The chain is built from TRBV12-3 or TRBV12-4 and TRBJ1-6, with a possible D match to TRBD1 (5 bases). Specimen: cultured CD8+ T cells from PBMCs, collected from culture after CMV antigen stimulation. This TCR derives from a human donor in good health (CMV status not recorded). Some clones in this sample may be carry-over from other donors' samples. In nucleotides, the CDR3 is TGTGCCAGCACCTTCGCCCAGGGTTCCCATAATTCACCCCTCCACTTT. Translated: CASTFAQGSHNSPLHF.